This T cell receptor beta chain appears in the sequencing data of a study of blood T cell repertoires in COVID-19. The germline gives CDR1 MNHEY, CDR2 SVGAGI. CDR3 length: 15 residues. V shed 6 bases, J shed 2 bases, and the junction held 9 bases outside the gene matches. This clone has a count of ten or more. Sequenced by immunoSEQ multiplex PCR; TCRdb stores in-frame clones only, minus some. The data show about 200,000 clones, roughly nine tenths seen once. V usage is TRBV6-5 and J usage is TRBJ2-7; 8 nucleotides line up with TRBD1. Sequencing input: peripheral blood. The receptor was derived from a woman aged 70-85 years with acute or convalescent COVID-19. CDR3 in DNA: TGTGCCAGCAGCGGAGGACAGGGACTGACCTACGAGCAGTACTTC. Translating it yields CASSGGQGLTYEQYF.